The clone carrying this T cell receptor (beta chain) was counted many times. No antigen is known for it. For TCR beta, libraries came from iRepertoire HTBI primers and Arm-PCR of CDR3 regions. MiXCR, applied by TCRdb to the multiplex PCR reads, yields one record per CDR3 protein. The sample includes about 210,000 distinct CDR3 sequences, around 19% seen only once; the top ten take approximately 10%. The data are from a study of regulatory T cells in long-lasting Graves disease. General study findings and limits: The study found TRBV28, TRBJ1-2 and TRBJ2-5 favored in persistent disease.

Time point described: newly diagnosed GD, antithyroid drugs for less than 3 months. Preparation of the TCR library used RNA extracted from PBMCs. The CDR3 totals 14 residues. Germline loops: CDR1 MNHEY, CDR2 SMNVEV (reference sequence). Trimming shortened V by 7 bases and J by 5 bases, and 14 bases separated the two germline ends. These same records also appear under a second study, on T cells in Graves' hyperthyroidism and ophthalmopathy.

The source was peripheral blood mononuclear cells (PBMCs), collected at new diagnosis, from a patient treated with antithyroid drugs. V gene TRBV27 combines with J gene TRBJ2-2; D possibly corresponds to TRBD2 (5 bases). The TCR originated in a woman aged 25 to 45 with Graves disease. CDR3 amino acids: CASTSRGRTGELFF. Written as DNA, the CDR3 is TGTGCCAGCACCTCCCGGGGTAGGACCGGGGAGCTGTTTTTT.